Following are 23 T cell receptor beta chains from one sample sequenced in a study of blood T cells in healthy people across ages. Alongside a J-beta primer mix, a sample-barcoded 5' primer served in a second PCR lasting about 7 to 12 cycles. TCRdb recomputed calls from the 5' RACE reads with MiXCR, one row per CDR3 protein. The sample has 650,000 to 700,000 distinct CDR3 sequences; less than 40% are singletons. Input material: blood. These receptors came from a woman older than 75 in good health.

This clonotype was seen many times. This rearrangement joins TRBV25-1 to TRBJ2-1; 8 bases match TRBD2. The CDR3 runs 14 residues. V lost 3 bases, J lost 8 bases, and 6 bases stayed unmatched. The germline CDR1 and CDR2 sequences are MGHDK and SYGVNS. As DNA, the CDR3 is TGTGCCAGCAGTGAGCGGGGGGTAGGGGATGAGCAGTTCTTC. Translation gives CASSERGVGDEQFF.

The genes are TRBV2 and TRBJ2-5, with TRBD2 as a possible D gene (5 bases). The CDR3 totals 15 residues. Germline CDR1 SNHLY, CDR2 FYNNEI. Trimming took off 0 bases at V and 5 bases at J, with 13 bases between the two ends. CDR3 coding DNA: TGTGCCAGCAGTGAAGCGCGAGCAACGGGGGAGACCCAGTACTTC. It specifies CASSEARATGETQYF.

This clonotype was observed at least ten times. The CDR3 nucleotides read TGTGCCAGCAGTGAAATGCTTTTGGGAGGGGGGAATGAGCAGTTCTTC. It encodes CASSEMLLGGGNEQFF. The genes are TRBV6-1 and TRBJ2-1, with D maybe TRBD2 (7 bases). Trimming cost V 2 bases and J 7 bases, with 18 bases left between them. CDR3 length: 16 amino acids. Germline V gives CDR1 MNHNS, CDR2 SASEGT.

This clonotype was counted only a few times. V is TRBV5-5 and J is TRBJ2-1; the D gene could be TRBD1 or TRBD2 (5 bases each). The DNA matches TRBJ2-7 better at its end, which makes the J call doubtful. The CDR3 loop spans 15 amino acids. Germline V lookup: CDR1 SGHKS, CDR2 YYEKEE (reference sequence). The CDR3: CASSLTGAPYNEQYF. CDR3 nucleotide sequence: TGTGCCAGCAGCTTGACCGGGGCCCCCTACAATGAGCAGTACTTC.

This clonotype was found many times. The CDR3 DNA follows: TGTGCCAGCAGTTTAATGGGACAGGGGATGGATACGCAGTATTTT. It yields the protein CASSLMGQGMDTQYF. The chain carries TRBV28 and TRBJ2-3; 10 nucleotides agree with TRBD1. Trimming cost V 2 bases and J 6 bases; bases outside gene matches: 5. CDR3 length: 15 residues. Germline CDR1 reads MDHEN; CDR2 reads SYDVKM.

This clonotype has a handful of counts. Being one base from a much bigger clone, this may be a read error. The J gene is TRBJ2-7, the V gene TRBV28, with D unclear. The V gene lost 2 bases and the J gene lost 7 bases, with 15 bases spanning the gap. The CDR3 is made up of 14 amino acids. Germline V gives CDR1 MDHEN, CDR2 SYDVKM. In DNA form, the CDR3 reads TGTGCCAGCAGTTTAGGTTTTTCCTACAATGAGCAGTACTTC. Protein product: CASSLGFSYNEQYF.

Concerning this clonotype: A clone one base away is much larger, so this may be a read error. The chain employs TRBV6-4 and TRBJ2-3; tentatively, D is TRBD1 (6 bases). This CDR3 is 13 amino acids long. Looked up from germline, CDR1 is MRHNA and CDR2 is SNTAGT. Trimming cost V 4 bases and J 8 bases, with 13 bases left between them. CDR3 loop: CASSALKGGTQYF. The DNA of the CDR3 is TGTGCCAGCAGTGCCCTGAAAGGGGGTACGCAGTATTTT.

This clonotype was picked up many times. The CDR3: CASSSRGGFGTGELFF. The CDR3, as DNA: TGTGCCAGCAGCTCGCGGGGGGGCTTCGGGACCGGGGAGCTGTTTTTT. The rearrangement joins TRBV5-6 to TRBJ2-2; 9 bases match TRBD2. CDR1 and CDR2 from the germline V gene are SGHDT and YYEEEE. The CDR3 covers 16 residues. The ends lost 3 bases at V and 5 bases at J; junction bases unmatched: 8.

This clonotype was seen many times. V usage is TRBV7-9 and J usage is TRBJ1-2; 7 bases line up with TRBD1. Germline V gives CDR1 SEHNR, CDR2 FQNEAQ (reference sequence). There are 17 residues in the CDR3. The V gene end was trimmed by 2 bases and the J gene end by 0 bases; junction bases not matched to a gene: 9. The CDR3 DNA follows: TGTGCCAGCAGCTTACCTAACGACAGGGTAGCTAACTATGGCTACACCTTC. Protein: CASSLPNDRVANYGYTF.

V is TRBV6-1 and J is TRBJ1-2, with TRBD1 as a possible D gene (6 bases). Germline CDR1 reads MNHNS; CDR2 reads SASEGT. V shed 1 base and J shed 4 bases, with 19 bases lying between them. CDR3 length: 17 amino acids. The CDR3 sequence is CASSEGLGAAGAYGYTF. As DNA, the CDR3 is TGTGCCAGCAGTGAAGGCCTAGGGGCAGCGGGGGCCTATGGCTACACCTTC.

Only a few counts were recorded for this clonotype. The gene calls are TRBV10-3 and TRBJ2-7; D is undetermined. Trimming took off 10 bases at V and 1 base at J, with 17 bases between the two ends. The CDR3 covers 14 residues. Germline lookup yields CDR1 ENHRY and CDR2 SYGVKD. In DNA form, the CDR3 reads TGTGCCAGCGCATCCGGACCCACATCCTACGAGCAGTACTTC. Its translation is CASASGPTSYEQYF.

This clonotype was counted ten times or more. V gene TRBV6-1 combines with J gene TRBJ1-5; weak D call: TRBD1 (6 bases). Trimming removed 6 bases from V and 0 bases from J, with 12 bases in between. The CDR3 totals 15 residues. CDR1 and CDR2 (germline): MNHNS, SASEGT. The CDR3 here is CASRLAGVSNQPQHF. The CDR3 nucleotides read TGTGCCAGCAGACTGGCAGGGGTTAGCAATCAGCCCCAGCATTTT.

J is TRBJ2-7 and V is TRBV5-1; D ambiguous. V was trimmed by 4 bases and J by 4 bases, leaving 12 bases between them. The germline V gene has CDR1 SGHRS and CDR2 YFSETQ. The CDR3 is 13 amino acids. CDR3 region: CASSREGPYEQYF. Written as DNA, the CDR3 is TGCGCCAGCAGCCGTGAAGGCCCTTACGAGCAGTACTTC.

Concerning this clonotype itself: This may stem from a read error, because a much larger clone lies one nucleotide away. The chain joins TRBV2 to TRBJ1-5; D is unresolved. The CDR3 spans 11 residues. Germline CDR1 is SNHLY and CDR2 is FYNNEI. Deletions cut 7 bases from V and 3 bases from J, with 4 bases between. The CDR3 nucleotides are TGTGCCAGCACTATCAATCAGCCCCAGCATTTT. It codes for CASTINQPQHF.

This clonotype was seen a handful of times. The chain is built from TRBV28 and TRBJ1-5; the match to TRBD1 covers 8 bases. Germline V gives CDR1 MDHEN, CDR2 SYDVKM. V lost 5 bases, J lost 7 bases, and 10 bases stayed unmatched. The CDR3 is 15 amino acids. The CDR3 here is CASSLVGTGYQPQHF. The DNA for the CDR3 is TGTGCCAGCAGTCTCGTCGGGACAGGTTACCAGCCCCAGCATTTT.

This clonotype was seen repeatedly, ten times or more. A read error may explain this, as a much larger clone is one base away. The chain couples TRBV4-1 to TRBJ2-7; D gene uncertain. The length of the CDR3 is 14 residues. The V end was cut by 1 base, the J end by 3 bases, with 10 bases between. Germline values: CDR1 MGHRA, CDR2 YSYEKL. CDR3 in DNA: TGCGCCAGCAGCCAAGGGGCGAGCTGCTACGAGCAGTACTTC. Encoded protein: CASSQGASCYEQYF.

Details on this clonotype: This may arise from a read error, as a much more abundant clone is one base away. The chain recombines TRBV20-1 with TRBJ2-6, with 8 bases matching TRBD1. Germline CDR1 DFQATT, CDR2 SNEGSKA (reference sequence). CDR3 size: 16 residues. Here the CDR3 DNA reads TGCAGTGCCTTAGCCCAGGGGGCGTCTGGGGCCAACGTCCGGACTTTC. Translation: CSALAQGASGANVRTF.

The V and J genes are TRBV19 and TRBJ2-3, with 9 bases identical to TRBD2. Germline-derived CDR1 and CDR2 are LNHDA and SQIVND (reference sequence). The CDR3 length is 15 residues. J gave up 5 bases and V 7 bases, and 10 bases lay outside the gene matches. DNA for the CDR3: TGTGCCAGTAAGGGGTTGGCTAGCGGGAAAGATACGCAGTATTTT. Translating gives CASKGLASGKDTQYF.

This clonotype was counted many times. This chain joins TRBV6-5 and TRBJ2-4; the D is unclear. V was trimmed by 5 bases and J by 9 bases, leaving 8 bases between them. Germline V lookup: CDR1 MNHEY, CDR2 SVGAGI. The CDR3 loop spans 11 amino acids. For the CDR3, the DNA is TGTGCCAGCAGTCGGACCGGCATTCAGTACTTC. Amino acid sequence: CASSRTGIQYF.

Points on this clonotype: One end of the junction fails to match germline, which may point to a read error. The CDR3 sequence: CASSQTIGTRYNERFF. Here the CDR3 DNA reads TGCGCCAGCAGCCAAACGATCGGGACCCGCTACAATGAGCGGTTCTTC. The J gene is TRBJ2-1, the V gene TRBV5-1; D could derive from TRBD1 or TRBD2 (5 bases each). Germline CDR1 is SGHRS and CDR2 is YFSETQ. This CDR3 has 16 amino acids.

In the case of this clonotype: A clone one base away is much larger, so this may be a read error. The chain has TRBV29-1 and TRBJ1-3; 10 positions agree with TRBD1. This CDR3 is 16 amino acids long. CDR1 SQVTM and CDR2 ANQGSEA come from the germline V gene. The CDR3 loop is CSVTRQGAHSGDTIYF. The CDR3, as DNA: TGCAGCGTTACAAGACAGGGGGCCCACTCTGGAGACACCATATATTTT. Drawing the rest from reference TRBV29-1 and TRBJ1-3, the complete variable domain is SAVISQKPSRDICQRGTSLTIQCQVDSQVTMMFWYRQQPGQSLTLIATANQGSEATYESGFVIDKFPISRPNLTFSTLTVSNMSPEDSSIYLCSVTRQGAHSGDTIYFGEGSWLTVV.

Only a few counts were recorded for this clonotype. This rearrangement joins TRBV20-1 to TRBJ1-1; the D is unclear. Between the trimmed V and J ends, which lost 6 bases and 7 bases, there was a span of 12 bases. This CDR3 is 11 amino acids long. Germline CDR1 reads DFQATT; CDR2 reads SNEGSKA (reference sequence). In nucleotides, the CDR3 is TGCAGTGCCGAGAGGCAGGATGAAGCTTTCTTT. It yields the protein CSAERQDEAFF.

This clonotype occurred once. The CDR3 here is CASSQRYNEQFF. CDR3 DNA: TGTGCCAGCAGTCAAAGATACAATGAGCAGTTCTTC. The chain has TRBV6-2 or TRBV6-3 and TRBJ2-1; D gene ambiguous. Germline assignment: CDR1 MNHEY and CDR2 SVGEGT. The length of the CDR3 is 12 residues. V lost 5 bases and J 4 bases, leaving 6 bases between the germline ends.